This entry lists 24 T cell receptor beta chains sequenced from one sample in a study of control samples from healthy donors and cancer patients. Produced via immunoSEQ multiplex PCR; TCRdb's table is partial and in-frame only. Of over 100,000 clones in the sample, 90% were seen once. Sample: blood. The receptors were sampled from a human donor in good health. The donor label of this sample is uncertain.

The chain recombines TRBV20-1 with TRBJ2-7, with D possibly being TRBD1 (5 bases). The CDR3 runs to 13 residues. The V gene lost 3 bases and the J gene lost 3 bases, with 12 bases spanning the gap. Germline-derived CDR1 and CDR2 are DFQATT and SNEGSKA (reference sequence). The CDR3 region is CSASRGLDYEQYF. CDR3 coding DNA: TGCAGTGCTAGTAGGGGTCTAGACTACGAGCAGTACTTC.

The chain couples TRBV4-1 to TRBJ2-2; D possibly uses TRBD1 or TRBD2 (5 bases each). The ends were cut back, 5 bases at V and 6 bases at J, with 16 bases in the middle. CDR1 is MGHRA, CDR2 YSYEKL, per germline. CDR3 length equals 15 residues. The CDR3 coding sequence is TGCGCCAGCAGCTACCGGGACCAAATTTCCGGGGAGCTGTTTTTT. Translating gives CASSYRDQISGELFF.

The chain uses TRBV6-2 or TRBV6-3 and TRBJ2-6; D is uncertain. Germline V gives CDR1 MNHEY, CDR2 SVGEGT. V lost 6 bases and J 0 bases, leaving 6 bases between the germline ends. This CDR3 region has 14 residues. The CDR3 is CASSPDSGANVLTF. CDR3 bases: TGTGCCAGCAGCCCAGACTCTGGGGCCAACGTCCTGACTTTC.

This clone was counted a single time. This rearrangement joins TRBV6-1 to TRBJ2-1; D is uncertain. Trimming left V 3 bases short and J 3 bases short, with 18 bases between. The CDR3 has 17 residues. Germline V gives CDR1 MNHNS, CDR2 SASEGT. As DNA, the CDR3 is TGTGCCAGCAGTGAGTCGCGGCAGCAAGGCAACTACAATGAGCAGTTCTTC. It codes for CASSESRQQGNYNEQFF.

The chain combines TRBV3-1 (or the pseudogene TRBV3-2) with TRBJ2-1; D is unclear. Germline CDR1 is LGHDT and CDR2 is YNNKEL (reference sequence). The CDR3 spans 14 residues. The ends were cut back, 1 base at V and 5 bases at J, with 9 bases in the middle. The CDR3 nucleotides are TGTGCCAGCAGCCAAGGGGGAAGAAACAATGAGCAGTTCTTC. Its translation: CASSQGGRNNEQFF.

The rearrangement joins TRBV21-1 to TRBJ2-5; the listed D gene, TRBD1, was not tested against the DNA. TRBV21-1 is marked as a pseudogene. This CDR3 contains 14 residues. CDR3 nucleotide sequence: TGTGCCAACCTCGCCTGGACAGTCCAAGAGACCCAGTACTTC. It codes for CANLAWTVQETQYF.

The chain combines TRBV27 with TRBJ2-1; 8 nucleotides agree with TRBD2. Germline CDR1 MNHEY, CDR2 SMNVEV (reference sequence). The junction had 13 bases not matched to a gene; V was cut back by 2 bases and J by 7 bases. The CDR3 is made up of 17 amino acids. The CDR3 region has the DNA TGTGCCAGCAGTTTAGGGGTAGCGGGGTTGTTTACAAATGAGCAGTTCTTC. It encodes CASSLGVAGLFTNEQFF.

The chain couples TRBV5-1 to TRBJ1-2; TRBD1 matches at 7 bases. Germline V lookup: CDR1 SGHRS, CDR2 YFSETQ. With V trimmed by 5 bases and J by 4 bases, 5 bases remained unmatched. The length of the CDR3 is 13 residues. The CDR3 DNA is TGCGCCAGCAGTTTTGGGACAGCCTATGGCTACACCTTC. This translates into CASSFGTAYGYTF.

This clone was seen a single time. V gene TRBV11-2 combines with J gene TRBJ1-6; 7 bases fit TRBD1. V lost 5 bases and J lost 8; bases outside the gene matches: 15. Germline loops: CDR1 SGHAT, CDR2 FQNNGV. CDR3 length: 17 residues. The CDR3 reads CASSKSPTGVGDSPLHF. The CDR3 DNA follows: TGTGCCAGCAGCAAAAGCCCTACAGGGGTAGGTGATTCACCCCTCCACTTT.

V gene TRBV30 combines with J gene TRBJ1-5; D is perhaps TRBD1 (5 bases). The germline V gene encodes CDR1 GTSNPN and CDR2 SVGIG (reference sequence). V lost 0 bases and J 6 bases, leaving 12 bases between the germline ends. The CDR3 consists of 14 residues. The CDR3 DNA reads TGTGCCTGGAGTGTAAGGGGCGGGGCTCAGCCCCAGCATTTT. Its translation: CAWSVRGGAQPQHF.

This clone was picked up one time. The chain joins TRBV2 to TRBJ2-2, with D uncertain. Trimming removed 9 bases at V and 0 bases at J, with 11 bases between. The CDR3 is made up of 14 amino acids. Germline-derived CDR1 and CDR2 are SNHLY and FYNNEI. The CDR3 nucleotides are TGTGCCAGGGAACGGCAGACGAACACCGGGGAGCTGTTTTTT. It translates to CARERQTNTGELFF.

The V call is TRBV15, the J call TRBJ1-2; unclear D gene. The V gene lost 0 bases and the J gene lost 4 bases, with 9 bases spanning the gap. Germline V lookup: CDR1 LNHNV, CDR2 YYDKDF (reference sequence). The length of the CDR3 is 14 residues. The CDR3 sequence: CATSRDRSRYGYTF. The CDR3 DNA follows: TGTGCCACCAGCAGAGACAGGAGTCGCTATGGCTACACCTTC. The variable domain in full, completed from reference TRBV15 and TRBJ1-2, reads DAMVIQNPRYQVTQFGKPVTLSCSQTLNHNVMYWYQQKSSQAPKLLFHYYDKDFNNEADTPDNFQSRRPNTSFCFLDIRSPGLGDTAMYLCATSRDRSRYGYTFGSGTRLTVV.

J is TRBJ1-6 and V is TRBV18; 8 bases map to TRBD1. The CDR3 is made up of 16 amino acids. Unmatched junction bases numbered 8, after V lost 4 bases and J lost 6 bases. Germline V gene sequence: CDR1 KGHSH, CDR2 LQKENI. Here the CDR3 reads CASSRQGAIFNSPLHF. The CDR3 nucleotides are TGTGCCAGCTCACGGCAGGGGGCGATTTTTAATTCACCCCTCCACTTT.

J is TRBJ2-7 and V is TRBV6-6; 8 bases are shared with TRBD1. Germline CDR1 is MNHNY and CDR2 is SVGAGI (reference sequence). The ends lost 5 bases at V and 0 bases at J; junction bases unmatched: 30. The CDR3 sequence is 23 residues long. CDR3 loop: CASSLEVSPGRQGKGGYSYEQYF. In DNA, the CDR3 is TGTGCCAGCAGTCTCGAAGTGTCCCCAGGTAGACAGGGGAAAGGGGGATACTCCTACGAGCAGTACTTC.

Of note for this clone: Other DNA sequences in this sample translate to the same CDR3. The chain is built from TRBV5-1 and TRBJ2-1; 10 bases align to TRBD2. J gave up 5 bases and V 3 bases, and 5 bases lay outside the gene matches. Per the germline V gene, CDR1 is SGHRS and CDR2 is YFSETQ. This CDR3 is built from 15 residues. DNA for the CDR3: TGCGCCAGCAGCTCCACTAGCGGGGTAGACAATGAGCAGTTCTTC. The encoded protein is CASSSTSGVDNEQFF.

This clone occurred once. The genes are TRBV6-5 and TRBJ1-1; D is possibly TRBD1 (5 bases). V was clipped by 6 bases and J by 8 bases, with 10 bases between them. The CDR3 loop spans 11 amino acids. In germline, CDR1 is MNHEY, CDR2 SVGAGI. This chain's CDR3 is CASRRQSEAFF. DNA for the CDR3: TGTGCCAGCAGGCGACAGTCGGAAGCTTTCTTT.

The chain couples TRBV2 to TRBJ2-1; 8 bases are shared with TRBD1. Trimming cost V 5 bases and J 15 bases; bases outside gene matches: 9. This CDR3 has 12 amino acids. CDR1 and CDR2 from the germline V gene are SNHLY and FYNNEI. CDR3 bases: TGTGCCAGCAGTTCGTCAGGACAGGGTCGGTTCTTC. As protein: CASSSSGQGRFF.

CDR3 region: CASSLNRDHYGYTF. Here the CDR3 DNA reads TGTGCCAGCAGCCTAAACAGGGACCACTATGGCTACACCTTC. The gene calls are TRBV11-2 and TRBJ1-2, with D tentatively TRBD1 (6 bases). Germline V gene lookup returns CDR1 SGHAT and CDR2 FQNNGV. The CDR3 length is 14 residues. Trimming took 5 bases from V and 3 from J, leaving 13 bases between them. The full variable domain, rest sourced from reference TRBV11-2 and TRBJ1-2, is EAGVAQSPRYKIIEKRQSVAFWCNPISGHATLYWYQQILGQGPKLLIQFQNNGVVDDSQLPKDRFSAERLKGVDSTLKIQPAKLEDSAVYLCASSLNRDHYGYTFGSGTRLTVV.

CDR3 residues: CASSQGYRSGPRGWDGNTIYF. Written as DNA, the CDR3 is TGTGCCAGCAGCCAAGGGTACAGGTCGGGACCCAGGGGATGGGATGGAAACACCATATATTTT. The chain combines TRBV4-2 with TRBJ1-3, with D possibly TRBD1 on 6 matching bases. V was clipped by 1 base and J by 3 bases, with 28 bases between them. Germline loops: CDR1 LGHNA, CDR2 YNFKEQ. CDR3 length equals 21 residues.

The chain has TRBV12-5 and TRBJ2-4; 11 positions match TRBD2. Losses at the gene ends were 2 bases for V and 3 bases for J; bases not matched to a gene: 3. CDR1 and CDR2 (germline): LGHNT, FRNRAP. The CDR3 runs 16 residues. DNA of the CDR3: TGTGCTAGTGGTTTGCTAGCGGGGGGCCGCAAAAACATTCAGTACTTC. It specifies CASGLLAGGRKNIQYF.

CDR3 amino acids: CASSPREYTDTQYF. In DNA, the CDR3 is TGTGCCAGCAGCCCCCGTGAGTATACAGATACGCAGTATTTT. V and J are TRBV11-2 and TRBJ2-3, with D uncertain. Trimming shortened V by 5 bases and J by 3 bases, and 12 bases separated the two germline ends. The CDR3 spans 14 residues. Per the germline V gene, CDR1 is SGHAT and CDR2 is FQNNGV.

The J gene is TRBJ1-2, the V gene TRBV19, with a tentative D call TRBD1 (6 bases). Germline V gene sequence: CDR1 LNHDA, CDR2 SQIVND (reference sequence). The CDR3 spans 13 residues. V was shortened by 7 bases and J by 4 bases, with 13 bases between the two germline ends. The CDR3 is CASNPPRGYGYTF. In DNA form, the CDR3 reads TGTGCCAGTAACCCCCCCAGGGGCTATGGCTACACCTTC.

V and J are TRBV5-1 and TRBJ2-2; D unresolved. V was cut by 3 bases and J by 8 bases, with 8 bases left in between. Germline assignment: CDR1 SGHRS and CDR2 YFSETQ. CDR3 length: 12 amino acids. This CDR3 is CASSWASGELFF. The CDR3 coding sequence is TGCGCCAGCAGCTGGGCTTCAGGGGAGCTGTTTTTT.

In the case of this clone: One junction end disagrees with the germline gene, perhaps due to a read error. This rearrangement joins TRBV10-3 to TRBJ2-3, with D maybe TRBD1 (6 bases). The CDR3 totals 15 residues. Looked up from germline, CDR1 is ENHRY and CDR2 is SYGVKD. DNA for the CDR3: TGTGCCACCAGTCGGACAGTAACTAGCACAGATACGCAGTATTTT. Protein sequence: CATSRTVTSTDTQYF.